The 27 T cell receptor beta chains below were found in one sample sequenced in a study of control samples from healthy donors and cancer patients. Only in-frame clones appear in the TCRdb table, and some are missing; sequencing was by immunoSEQ multiplex PCR. Here the sample spans about 140,000 clones, approximately 86% being singletons. The sequencing input was blood. Source of these receptors: a man aged 18 to 30 in good health.

This chain links TRBV2 with TRBJ2-1, with D perhaps matching TRBD1 (5 bases). Trimming took off 3 bases at V and 9 bases at J, with 12 bases between the two ends. The CDR3 extends over 13 amino acids. CDR1 SNHLY and CDR2 FYNNEI come from the germline V gene. The DNA of the CDR3 is TGTGCCAGCAGTGAGGAGATGGGGCTTGAGCAGTTCTTC. This translates into CASSEEMGLEQFF. Together with reference TRBV2 and TRBJ2-1, the CDR3 gives the full variable domain: EPEVTQTPSHQVTQMGQEVILRCVPISNHLYFYWYRQILGQKVEFLVSFYNNEISEKSEIFDDQFSVERPDGSNFTLKIRSTKLEDSAMYFCASSEEMGLEQFFGPGTRLTVL.

V is TRBV5-5 and J is TRBJ1-2, with D unresolved. Trimming pared 3 bases from V and 4 bases from J, leaving 22 bases between. Per germline, CDR1 SGHKS and CDR2 YYEKEE (reference sequence). The CDR3 is 17 amino acids. The CDR3 reads CASSSIDFLTSGYGYTF. CDR3 nucleotides: TGTGCCAGCAGCTCCATTGACTTCCTAACAAGCGGCTATGGCTACACCTTC.

There are a few counts of this clone. The CDR3 DNA reads as TGTGCCAGCAGCTTTAATCAGCCCCAGCATTTT. It translates to CASSFNQPQHF. V usage is TRBV28 and J usage is TRBJ1-5; unclear D gene. Germline V CDR1 and CDR2: MDHEN, SYDVKM. Trimming pared 6 bases from V and 4 bases from J, leaving 4 bases between. CDR3 length equals 11 residues.

The chain is built from TRBV18 and TRBJ2-1, with D maybe TRBD2 (6 bases). Germline V lookup: CDR1 KGHSH, CDR2 LQKENI. The ends were cut back, 7 bases at V and 1 base at J, with 17 bases in the middle. The CDR3 sequence is 16 residues long. The CDR3 DNA is TGTGCCAGCTATGGAGGGATCGGAGCTTCCTACAATGAGCAGTTCTTC. The encoded protein is CASYGGIGASYNEQFF.

The V call is TRBV24-1, the J call TRBJ2-3; D perhaps matches TRBD2 (6 bases). The CDR3 length is 18 residues. V lost 3 bases and J 2 bases, leaving 20 bases between the germline ends. The germline gives CDR1 KGHDR, CDR2 SFDVKD. The CDR3 DNA sequence: TGTGCCACCAGTGATCGTGACTCTTGGCGGGGAGACACAGATACGCAGTATTTT. Translating gives CATSDRDSWRGDTDTQYF.

V usage is TRBV3-1 (or the pseudogene TRBV3-2) and J usage is TRBJ1-2; no reliable D call. Germline V gene sequence: CDR1 LGHDT, CDR2 YNNKEL (reference sequence). This CDR3 region has 17 residues. V lost 2 bases to trimming and J lost 9 bases, with 25 bases between them. The CDR3 DNA reads as TGTGCCAGCAGCCAACTGGGAACGGCCCTCTTAGCCCGAAGCTACACCTTC. This translates into CASSQLGTALLARSYTF.

The genes are TRBV30 and TRBJ2-2, with 9 bases fitting TRBD1. This CDR3 has 15 amino acids. Per the germline V gene, CDR1 is GTSNPN and CDR2 is SVGIG (reference sequence). V was clipped by 2 bases and J by 4 bases; unmatched bases: 5. CDR3 region: CAWSQPGQGTGELFF. CDR3 DNA sequence: TGTGCCTGGAGTCAGCCGGGACAGGGCACCGGGGAGCTGTTTTTT.

V is TRBV19 and J is TRBJ1-6; no clear D gene. CDR1 LNHDA and CDR2 SQIVND come from the germline V gene (reference sequence). V lost 4 bases and J lost 7, with 2 bases in between. This CDR3 has 11 residues. CDR3 region: CASSSNSPLHF. CDR3 nucleotide sequence: TGTGCCAGTAGTAGCAATTCACCCCTCCACTTT.

This chain joins TRBV7-2 and TRBJ2-1, with 11 positions matching TRBD2. Looked up from germline, CDR1 is SGHTA and CDR2 is FQGNSA. The CDR3 is made up of 16 amino acids. V lost 1 base and J lost 6; bases outside the gene matches: 5. The CDR3 here is CASSLGSGGAGNEQFF. The CDR3, as DNA: TGTGCCAGCAGCTTAGGTAGCGGGGGGGCTGGCAATGAGCAGTTCTTC.

The rearrangement joins TRBV6-6 to TRBJ1-1; possibly TRBD1 for D (5 bases). The CDR3 has 16 residues. Germline V gene lookup returns CDR1 MNHNY and CDR2 SVGAGI (reference sequence). Trimming shortened V by 6 bases and J by 4 bases, and 21 bases separated the two germline ends. DNA of the CDR3: TGTGCCAGCAGACCAACCGGGGGGGACGGGAGCACTGAAGCTTTCTTT. Encoded protein: CASRPTGGDGSTEAFF.

This chain links TRBV25-1 with TRBJ2-7; D possibly corresponds to TRBD1 (7 bases). Germline loops: CDR1 MGHDK, CDR2 SYGVNS. The CDR3 contains 15 residues. V was clipped by 6 bases and J by 0 bases, with 15 bases between them. This chain's CDR3 is CASREEGALSYEQYF. In DNA form, the CDR3 reads TGTGCCAGCAGGGAGGAGGGGGCCCTCTCCTACGAGCAGTACTTC.

This sequence joins TRBV27 and TRBJ2-5, with a possible D match to TRBD1 (6 bases). Trimming shortened V by 5 bases and J by 6 bases, and 19 bases separated the two germline ends. Germline CDR1 and CDR2: MNHEY and SMNVEV (reference sequence). The CDR3 loop spans 15 amino acids. The CDR3 is CASSASAGVGKTQYF. The DNA for the CDR3 is TGTGCCAGCAGTGCCAGCGCAGGGGTGGGGAAGACCCAGTACTTC.

This clone was seen a single time. The chain recombines TRBV27 with TRBJ2-2, with 9 bases matching TRBD2. Germline CDR1 reads MNHEY; CDR2 reads SMNVEV (reference sequence). The length of the CDR3 is 15 residues. Trimming cost V 3 bases and J 7 bases; bases outside gene matches: 6. The chain's CDR3 is CASSFGGGAFGELFF. DNA for the CDR3: TGTGCCAGCAGTTTTGGCGGGGGGGCATTCGGGGAGCTGTTTTTT.

This clone was picked up one time. The gene calls are TRBV3-1 (or the pseudogene TRBV3-2) and TRBJ1-3; D is undetermined. Trimming pared 4 bases from V and 0 bases from J, leaving 10 bases between. The CDR3 consists of 15 residues. Germline lookup yields CDR1 LGHDT and CDR2 YNNKEL (reference sequence). CDR3 region: CASSPQESSGNTIYF. DNA of the CDR3: TGTGCCAGCAGCCCCCAGGAGAGCTCTGGAAACACCATATATTTT.

This rearrangement joins TRBV30 to TRBJ2-7, with D hard to call. V was cut by 3 bases and J by 0 bases, with 9 bases left in between. Germline-derived CDR1 and CDR2 are GTSNPN and SVGIG (reference sequence). This CDR3 region has 13 residues. The CDR3 here is CAWRGIASYEQYF. The CDR3 DNA sequence: TGTGCCTGGAGGGGGATCGCCTCCTACGAGCAGTACTTC. The full variable domain, in which reference TRBV30 and TRBJ2-7 provide the parts outside the CDR3, is SQTIHQWPATLVQPVGSPLSLECTVEGTSNPNLYWYRQAAGRGLQLLFYSVGIGQISSEVPQNLSASRPQDRQFILSSKKLLLSDSGFYLCAWRGIASYEQYFGPGTRLTVT.

This chain links TRBV14 with TRBJ2-7, with D uncertain. Germline-derived CDR1 and CDR2 are SGHDN and FVKESK. The CDR3 consists of 12 residues. Trimming pared 1 base from V and 3 bases from J, leaving 4 bases between. The CDR3 loop is CASSQGGYEQYF. The CDR3 DNA reads TGTGCCAGCAGCCAAGGAGGCTACGAGCAGTACTTC.

This chain connects TRBV18 to TRBJ2-5; 9 nucleotides align to TRBD2. The ends lost 3 bases at V and 2 bases at J; junction bases unmatched: 4. The germline V gene has CDR1 KGHSH and CDR2 LQKENI. The CDR3 has 15 residues. The CDR3 is CASSPGGGEQETQYF. The CDR3 bases are TGTGCCAGCTCACCCGGCGGGGGGGAGCAAGAGACCCAGTACTTC.

The chain uses TRBV10-3 and TRBJ1-2, with a tentative D call TRBD1 (5 bases). The V end was cut by 7 bases, the J end by 5 bases, with 23 bases between. CDR1 and CDR2 from the germline V gene are ENHRY and SYGVKD. The CDR3 totals 16 residues. The CDR3 loop reads CAIMNRDGQYTYGYTF. The CDR3 DNA sequence: TGTGCCATCATGAACCGGGACGGTCAATATACTTATGGCTACACCTTC.

The CDR3, as DNA: TGTGCCAGCAGATACAACAGGGCGAGAGAGGGTGAAGCTTTCTTT. Translated: CASRYNRAREGEAFF. This chain joins TRBV6-5 and TRBJ1-1; D might be TRBD1 (6 bases). Per germline, CDR1 MNHEY and CDR2 SVGAGI. CDR3 length equals 15 residues. V lost 6 bases, J lost 7 bases, and 21 bases lay in between.

The chain carries TRBV6-5 and TRBJ1-5; D ambiguous. V was trimmed by 3 bases and J by 7 bases, leaving 10 bases between them. This CDR3 is built from 13 residues. From germline, CDR1 is MNHEY and CDR2 SVGAGI. Here the CDR3 reads CASSYGERQPQHF. DNA for the CDR3: TGTGCCAGCAGTTATGGGGAGCGGCAGCCCCAGCATTTT.

CDR3 amino acids: CASSPPFRSEEKLFF. The DNA of the CDR3 is TGTGCCAGCTCACCACCTTTTCGGAGCGAGGAAAAACTGTTTTTT. The chain carries TRBV18 and TRBJ1-4; D unclear. V dropped 0 bases and J dropped 8 bases, with 13 bases sitting between them. The CDR3 contains 15 residues. The germline V gene has CDR1 KGHSH and CDR2 LQKENI. The full variable domain, its missing parts supplied by reference TRBV18 and TRBJ1-4, is NAGVMQNPRHLVRRRGQEARLRCSPMKGHSHVYWYRQLPEEGLKFMVYLQKENIIDESGMPKERFSAEFPKEGPSILRIQQVVRGDSAAYFCASSPPFRSEEKLFFGSGTQLSVL.

Remarks on this clone: Other nucleotide sequences in the sample specify the same CDR3. V and J are TRBV19 and TRBJ1-1; TRBD1 matches at 7 bases. The CDR3 totals 14 residues. CDR1 is LNHDA and CDR2 is SQIVND in the germline V gene (reference sequence). V was clipped by 7 bases and J by 0 bases; unmatched bases: 5. CDR3: CASIRTGLNTEAFF. Written as DNA, the CDR3 is TGTGCCAGTATCCGGACAGGCCTGAACACTGAAGCTTTCTTT. Full variable domain (outside the CDR3, taken from reference TRBV19 and TRBJ1-1): DGGITQSPKYLFRKEGQNVTLSCEQNLNHDAMYWYRQDPGQGLRLIYYSQIVNDFQKGDIAEGYSVSREKKESFPLTVTSAQKNPTAFYLCASIRTGLNTEAFFGQGTRLTVV.

The rearrangement joins TRBV6-6 to TRBJ2-7; 8 nucleotides match TRBD1. V shed 4 bases, J shed 2 bases, and the junction held 4 bases outside the gene matches. This CDR3 contains 14 residues. Germline assignment: CDR1 MNHNY and CDR2 SVGAGI (reference sequence). CDR3 amino acids: CASSLTGAAYEQYF. CDR3 in DNA: TGTGCCAGCAGTTTGACAGGGGCGGCCTACGAGCAGTACTTC.

This sequence joins TRBV6-5 and TRBJ1-2; D is ambiguous. Looked up from germline, CDR1 is MNHEY and CDR2 is SVGAGI. V was cut by 2 bases and J by 4 bases, with 8 bases left in between. This CDR3 spans 13 amino acids. The chain's CDR3 is CASSYEWAYGYTF. The CDR3 DNA reads as TGTGCCAGCAGTTACGAGTGGGCCTATGGCTACACCTTC.

The CDR3 nucleotides are TGTGCCACCAGTGACCCTGGACGGCGTGAAGCTTTCTTT. Amino acid sequence: CATSDPGRREAFF. V is TRBV24-1 and J is TRBJ1-1, with D hard to call. The V and J ends lost 4 bases and 7 bases respectively, with 12 bases between them. CDR3 length: 13 amino acids. Looked up from germline, CDR1 is KGHDR and CDR2 is SFDVKD.

The V and J genes are TRBV12-3 or TRBV12-4 and TRBJ2-7; D not certain. V lost 3 bases and J 2 bases, leaving 8 bases between the germline ends. The CDR3 is 13 residues long. The chain's CDR3 is CASSFTVTYEQYF. CDR3 DNA sequence: TGTGCCAGCAGTTTCACGGTAACCTACGAGCAGTACTTC.

The chain combines TRBV5-1 with TRBJ2-7; D gene unclear. The CDR3 totals 16 residues. V lost 0 bases and J 3 bases, leaving 16 bases between the germline ends. The V gene's germline CDR1 is SGHRS and CDR2 YFSETQ. CDR3 DNA sequence: TGCGCCAGCAGCTTGGCCTCGGATGGGATTAGCTACGAGCAGTACTTC. Amino acids: CASSLASDGISYEQYF.